Shown below are 23 T cell receptor beta chains from a single sample sequenced in a study of identical twins. Using its own MiXCR run on the 5' RACE reads, TCRdb lists one record per CDR3 protein. The sample lists about 520,000 distinct CDR3 sequences, under 25% occurring once. The data also belong to a second study, concerning T cells expressing NK-cell markers.

The specimen sequenced was CD4+ T cells sorted from blood. These TCRs come from a woman between 18 and 29 years old in good health.

V usage is TRBV20-1 and J usage is TRBJ2-1, with a tentative D call TRBD2 (5 bases). The CDR3 has 13 amino acids. Trimming removed 3 bases at V and 3 bases at J, with 9 bases between. CDR1 is DFQATT, CDR2 SNEGSKA, per germline (reference sequence). The chain's CDR3 is CSASHGNYNEQFF. The CDR3 DNA reads as TGCAGTGCTAGTCACGGGAACTACAATGAGCAGTTCTTC.

This clonotype was observed a handful of times. The rearrangement joins TRBV12-3 or TRBV12-4 to TRBJ2-3; no reliable D call. The V end lost 6 bases, the J end lost 4 bases, and 8 bases lay between the germline ends. CDR3 size: 12 residues. CDR3 DNA: TGTGCCAGCAGGGTCTTATCAGATACGCAGTATTTT. It is translated as CASRVLSDTQYF.

The table lists this clonotype with a few counts. This rearrangement joins TRBV7-2 to TRBJ2-7; 7 nucleotides line up with TRBD1. The CDR3 is 17 residues long. The germline V gene encodes CDR1 SGHTA and CDR2 FQGNSA. After removal of 2 bases from V and 2 bases from J, the junction contained 12 bases not matched to a gene. The CDR3 spells CASSLRASGDRPYEQYF. In DNA, the CDR3 is TGTGCCAGCAGCTTAAGAGCGTCCGGGGACAGACCCTACGAGCAGTACTTC.

The chain has TRBV10-2 and TRBJ1-1; D gene ambiguous. This CDR3 has 8 amino acids. The V gene's germline CDR1 is WSHSY and CDR2 SAAADI. Deletions cut 10 bases from V and 3 bases from J, with 0 bases between. For the CDR3, the DNA is TGCGCCAACACTGAAGCTTTCTTT. Translating it yields CANTEAFF.

Only a few counts were recorded for this clonotype. This sequence joins TRBV7-3 and TRBJ2-4, with unresolved D. Germline V gene data show CDR1 as SGHTA and CDR2 as FQGTGA. The CDR3 covers 14 residues. Trimming removed 2 bases at V and 9 bases at J, with 14 bases between. The CDR3 nucleotides are TGTGCCAGCAGCTTATCTAGGGCACCCTCCATTCAGTACTTC. It encodes CASSLSRAPSIQYF.

J is TRBJ1-2 and V is TRBV6-2 or TRBV6-3; D remains ambiguous. The germline V and J ends were trimmed by 7 bases and 1 base, with 16 bases remaining between them. Per germline, CDR1 MNHEY and CDR2 SVGEGT. The CDR3 totals 15 residues. The CDR3 coding sequence is TGTGCCAGCACCGACCGGGCCGAGGGTAACTATGGCTACACCTTC. This encodes CASTDRAEGNYGYTF.

This clonotype was recorded at least ten times. This chain links TRBV20-1 with TRBJ2-7; 11 bases are shared with TRBD2. J gave up 5 bases and V 5 bases, and 11 bases lay outside the gene matches. This CDR3 comprises 15 residues. Germline CDR1 DFQATT, CDR2 SNEGSKA (reference sequence). CDR3 sequence (DNA): TGCAGTGCTTCTCCACTACTAGCGGGAGCTGACGAGCAGTACTTC. Translation gives CSASPLLAGADEQYF.

This clonotype showed up just a few times. The chain carries TRBV20-1 and TRBJ2-1; no firm D call. Trimming took 5 bases from V and 7 from J, leaving 6 bases between them. The CDR3 contains 10 residues. In germline, CDR1 is DFQATT, CDR2 SNEGSKA (reference sequence). The CDR3, as DNA: TGCAGTGCTTCGTGGAATGAGCAGTTCTTC. Translated: CSASWNEQFF.

This chain joins TRBV20-1 and TRBJ2-3; TRBD1 aligns across 7 bases. The CDR3 loop spans 16 amino acids. The junction had 16 bases not matched to a gene; V was cut back by 2 bases and J by 8 bases. Germline V lookup: CDR1 DFQATT, CDR2 SNEGSKA (reference sequence). The CDR3 protein is CSARPGTETHLGTQYF. CDR3 coding DNA: TGCAGTGCTAGACCCGGGACAGAGACCCACCTCGGTACGCAGTATTTT.

CDR3 DNA sequence: TGTGCCAGCAGTCAGCCCTTGACTAGCCTCCCGGAGCAGTTCTTC. Protein product: CASSQPLTSLPEQFF. The rearrangement uses TRBV12-3 or TRBV12-4 and TRBJ2-1; 7 bases map to TRBD2. V was clipped by 5 bases and J by 10 bases; unmatched bases: 14. CDR3 length: 15 amino acids.

The chain uses TRBV5-1 and TRBJ2-5; D might be TRBD1 (6 bases). CDR1 and CDR2 from the germline V gene are SGHRS and YFSETQ. The CDR3 loop spans 15 amino acids. Trimming took 7 bases from V and 5 from J, leaving 21 bases between them. CDR3 sequence: CASGSYRDYGETQYF. In DNA, the CDR3 is TGCGCCAGCGGAAGTTACAGGGATTATGGGGAGACCCAGTACTTC.

A remark on this clonotype: The junction does not match germline at one end; this may be a read error. The rearrangement joins TRBV7-9 to TRBJ2-2, with 8 bases lining up with TRBD2. Germline V CDR1 and CDR2: SEHNR, FQNEAQ (reference sequence). This CDR3 region has 16 residues. CDR3 coding DNA: TGTGCCAGTAGCTTAAGTAGCGGGGTGATCACCGGGGAGCTGTTTTTT. This encodes CASSLSSGVITGELFF.

This clonotype was picked up a small number of times. V gene TRBV20-1 combines with J gene TRBJ2-2; no firm D call. This CDR3 comprises 15 residues. V dropped 3 bases and J dropped 0 bases, with 11 bases sitting between them. Germline values: CDR1 DFQATT, CDR2 SNEGSKA (reference sequence). The CDR3 coding sequence is TGCAGTGCTAGCGCTCCCGCACCGAACACCGGGGAGCTGTTTTTT. It is translated as CSASAPAPNTGELFF.

As concerns this clonotype: A read error may produce the germline difference seen at one junction end. The chain employs TRBV11-2 and TRBJ2-5, with D hard to call. The CDR3 covers 13 residues. The germline V gene encodes CDR1 SGHAT and CDR2 FQNNGV. The CDR3 loop reads CASSLVQQGTQYF. Written as DNA, the CDR3 is TGTGCCAGCAGCTTAGTCCAACAAGGGACCCAGTACTTC.

The gene calls are TRBV7-2 and TRBJ2-5, with D perhaps TRBD1 (6 bases). The CDR3 has 15 amino acids. V lost 5 bases and J 6 bases, leaving 19 bases between the germline ends. The germline CDR1 and CDR2 sequences are SGHTA and FQGNSA. The CDR3, as DNA: TGTGCCAGCAGCGAACAGGGTATTTTCCCAAAGACCCAGTACTTC. Its translation is CASSEQGIFPKTQYF. The whole variable domain, filled in from reference TRBV7-2 and TRBJ2-5, reads GAGVSQSPSNKVTEKGKDVELRCDPISGHTALYWYRQSLGQGLEFLIYFQGNSAPDKSGLPSDRFSAERTGGSVSTLTIQRTQQEDSAVYLCASSEQGIFPKTQYFGPGTRLLVL.

This clonotype was seen more than once but under ten times. The chain employs TRBV13 and TRBJ1-1; TRBD1 aligns across 7 bases. The CDR3 sequence is 14 residues long. Germline lookup yields CDR1 PRHDT and CDR2 FYEKMQ (reference sequence). V was clipped by 4 bases and J by 0 bases; unmatched bases: 2. The CDR3 DNA follows: TGTGCCAGCAGCTGGGGACAGATGAACACTGAAGCTTTCTTT. Residues: CASSWGQMNTEAFF.

This clonotype has more than one count but fewer than ten. The chain combines TRBV6-6 with TRBJ1-1; 7 nucleotides align to TRBD1. The CDR3 has 12 residues. The germline CDR1 and CDR2 sequences are MNHNY and SVGAGI (reference sequence). The CDR3 DNA reads as TGTGCTTCCGACAGGGAAGAAACTGAAGCTTTCTTT. It encodes CASDREETEAFF.

This chain connects TRBV21-1 to TRBJ2-7; the tabulated D call, TRBD1, remains unverified against the DNA. TRBV21-1 is designated a pseudogene. This CDR3 contains 15 residues. The CDR3 loop reads CASVVGQTPCYEQYF. In DNA, the CDR3 is TGTGCCAGCGTTGTCGGACAGACTCCTTGCTACGAGCAGTACTTC.

J is TRBJ1-1 and V is TRBV20-1, with D tentatively TRBD1 (5 bases). Per germline, CDR1 DFQATT and CDR2 SNEGSKA (reference sequence). This CDR3 comprises 13 residues. The V end was cut by 4 bases, the J end by 0 bases, with 9 bases between. The chain's CDR3 is CSATRQMNTEAFF. The CDR3 coding sequence is TGCAGTGCTACCAGACAGATGAACACTGAAGCTTTCTTT.

The table lists this clonotype with a few counts. The chain has TRBV20-1 and TRBJ2-3; weak D call: TRBD1 (5 bases). V gave up 5 bases and J gave up 1 base, with 10 bases separating them. The CDR3 covers 13 residues. Germline V lookup: CDR1 DFQATT, CDR2 SNEGSKA (reference sequence). Written as DNA, the CDR3 is TGCAGTGCTCCAGGGTCAGGCACAGATACGCAGTATTTT. This gives the protein CSAPGSGTDTQYF.

This rearrangement joins TRBV7-2 to TRBJ2-7; 12 bases match TRBD2. From germline, CDR1 is SGHTA and CDR2 FQGNSA. CDR3 length equals 17 residues. V shed 3 bases, J shed 0 bases, and the junction held 6 bases outside the gene matches. The CDR3 DNA reads TGTGCCAGCAGCTTGAGGCTAGCGGGAGGGCCCTCCTACGAGCAGTACTTC. Its protein product is CASSLRLAGGPSYEQYF.

J is TRBJ2-1 and V is TRBV12-5; 10 bases are a match to TRBD2. Trimming took 4 bases from V and 9 from J; bases not matched to a gene: 12. This CDR3 has 16 residues. Germline V CDR1 and CDR2: LGHNT, FRNRAP. In DNA, the CDR3 is TGTGCTAGTGGTTCCCACCTAGCGGGAGTTTTTGTTGAGCAGTTCTTC. It encodes CASGSHLAGVFVEQFF.

This clonotype was counted a few times. The rearrangement links TRBV12-3 or TRBV12-4 to TRBJ2-7; a possible D gene is TRBD2 (5 bases). V was pared by 2 bases and J by 1 base, with 12 bases between. CDR3 size: 15 residues. CDR3 DNA sequence: TGTGCCAGCAGTTTAAACCCCGGGGAATCCTACGAGCAGTACTTC. It specifies CASSLNPGESYEQYF.